Detailed here is one T cell receptor beta chain. This sample was included in a study of CDR3 diversity in severe acne. TCRdb re-derived calls from the PCR reads in MiXCR, one entry per CDR3 protein. The sample includes about 85,000 distinct CDR3 sequences, 45% to 55% of them seen just once. Trimming shortened V by 3 bases and J by 0 bases, and 12 bases separated the two germline ends. This CDR3 spans 15 amino acids. Germline lookup yields CDR1 ENHRY and CDR2 SYGVKD. This TCR came from a male donor in good health, serving as a control. This chain uses TRBV10-3 with TRBJ2-7; no firm D call. Sequencing was done on a sample of blood. CDR3 loop: CAISETGGSSYEQYF. As DNA, the CDR3 is TGTGCCATCAGTGAAACGGGTGGTAGCTCCTACGAGCAGTACTTC.